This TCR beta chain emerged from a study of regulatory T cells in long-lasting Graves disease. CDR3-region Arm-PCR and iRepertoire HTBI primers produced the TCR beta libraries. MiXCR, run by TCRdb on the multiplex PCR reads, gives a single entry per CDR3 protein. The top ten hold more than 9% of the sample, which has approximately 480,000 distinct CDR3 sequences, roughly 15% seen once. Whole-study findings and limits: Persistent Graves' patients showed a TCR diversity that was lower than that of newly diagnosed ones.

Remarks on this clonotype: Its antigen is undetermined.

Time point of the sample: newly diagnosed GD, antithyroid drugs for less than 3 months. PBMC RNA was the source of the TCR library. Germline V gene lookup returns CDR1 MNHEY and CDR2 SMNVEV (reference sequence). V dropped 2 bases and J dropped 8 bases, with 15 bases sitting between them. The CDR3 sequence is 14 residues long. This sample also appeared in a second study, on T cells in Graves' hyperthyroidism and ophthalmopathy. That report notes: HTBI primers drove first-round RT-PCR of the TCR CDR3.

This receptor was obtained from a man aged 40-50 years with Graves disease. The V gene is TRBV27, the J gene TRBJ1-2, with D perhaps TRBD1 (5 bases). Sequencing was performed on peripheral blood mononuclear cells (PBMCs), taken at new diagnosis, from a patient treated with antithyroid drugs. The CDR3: CASSLVGGSGGYTF. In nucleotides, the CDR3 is TGTGCCAGCAGTTTAGTCGGGGGGAGTGGAGGCTACACCTTC.